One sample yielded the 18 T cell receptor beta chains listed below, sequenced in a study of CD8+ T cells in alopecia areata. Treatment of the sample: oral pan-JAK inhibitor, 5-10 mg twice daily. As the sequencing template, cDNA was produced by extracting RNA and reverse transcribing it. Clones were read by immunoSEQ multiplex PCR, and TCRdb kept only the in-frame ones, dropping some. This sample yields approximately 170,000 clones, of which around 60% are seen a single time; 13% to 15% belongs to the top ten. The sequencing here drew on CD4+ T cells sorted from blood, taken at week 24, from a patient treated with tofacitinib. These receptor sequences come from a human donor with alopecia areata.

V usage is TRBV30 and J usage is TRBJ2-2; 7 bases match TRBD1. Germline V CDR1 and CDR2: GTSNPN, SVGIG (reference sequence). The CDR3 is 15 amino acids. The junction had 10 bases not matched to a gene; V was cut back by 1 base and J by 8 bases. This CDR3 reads CAWSEQGPRRGELFF. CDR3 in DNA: TGTGCCTGGAGTGAACAGGGGCCGCGGCGAGGGGAGCTGTTTTTT. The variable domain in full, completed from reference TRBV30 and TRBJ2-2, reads SQTIHQWPATLVQPVGSPLSLECTVEGTSNPNLYWYRQAAGRGLQLLFYSVGIGQISSEVPQNLSASRPQDRQFILSSKKLLLSDSGFYLCAWSEQGPRRGELFFGEGSRLTVL.

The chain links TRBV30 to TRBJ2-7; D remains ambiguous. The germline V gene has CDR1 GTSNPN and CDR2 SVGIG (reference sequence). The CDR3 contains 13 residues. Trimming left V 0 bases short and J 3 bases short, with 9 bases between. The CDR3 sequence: CAWSVDPIYEQYF. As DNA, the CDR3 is TGTGCCTGGAGTGTAGATCCAATCTACGAGCAGTACTTC. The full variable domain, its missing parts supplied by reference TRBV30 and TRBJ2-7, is SQTIHQWPATLVQPVGSPLSLECTVEGTSNPNLYWYRQAAGRGLQLLFYSVGIGQISSEVPQNLSASRPQDRQFILSSKKLLLSDSGFYLCAWSVDPIYEQYFGPGTRLTVT.

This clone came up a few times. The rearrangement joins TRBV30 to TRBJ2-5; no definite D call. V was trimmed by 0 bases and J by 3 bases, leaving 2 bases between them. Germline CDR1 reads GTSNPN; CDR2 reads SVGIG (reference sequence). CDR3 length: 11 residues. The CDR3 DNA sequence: TGTGCCTGGAGTGTAAAAGAGACCCAGTACTTC. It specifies CAWSVKETQYF.

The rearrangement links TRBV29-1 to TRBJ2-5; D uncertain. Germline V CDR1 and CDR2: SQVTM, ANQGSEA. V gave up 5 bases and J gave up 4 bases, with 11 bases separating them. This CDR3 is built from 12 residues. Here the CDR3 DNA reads TGCAGCGTTTCGGTTGACCCAGAGACCCAGTACTTC. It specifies CSVSVDPETQYF.

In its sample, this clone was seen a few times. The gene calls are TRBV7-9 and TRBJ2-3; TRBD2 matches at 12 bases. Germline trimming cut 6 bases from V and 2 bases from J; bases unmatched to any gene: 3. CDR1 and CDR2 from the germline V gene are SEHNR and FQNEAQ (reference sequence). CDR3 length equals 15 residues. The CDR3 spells CASRRLAGVTDTQYF. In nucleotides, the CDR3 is TGTGCCAGCAGAAGACTAGCGGGGGTCACAGATACGCAGTATTTT.

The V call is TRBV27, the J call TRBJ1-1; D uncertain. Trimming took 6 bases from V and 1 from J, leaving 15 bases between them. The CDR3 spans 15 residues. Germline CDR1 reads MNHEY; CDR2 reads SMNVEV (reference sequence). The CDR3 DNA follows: TGTGCCAGCAGCACCCAGACGAGGTGGAACACTGAAGCTTTCTTT. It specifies CASSTQTRWNTEAFF.

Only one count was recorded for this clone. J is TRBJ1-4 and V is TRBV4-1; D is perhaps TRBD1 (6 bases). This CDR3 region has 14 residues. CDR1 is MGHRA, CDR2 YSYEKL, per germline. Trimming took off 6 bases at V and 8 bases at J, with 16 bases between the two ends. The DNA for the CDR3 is TGCGCCAGCAGTCTAACAGGGATTCAAGAAAAACTGTTTTTT. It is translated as CASSLTGIQEKLFF.

CDR3 residues: CASSSVRNTEAFF. The CDR3 DNA is TGTGCCAGCAGCAGCGTCCGGAACACTGAAGCTTTCTTT. The chain links TRBV7-3 to TRBJ1-1; D gene ambiguous. The CDR3 is 13 amino acids. V was shortened by 5 bases and J by 1 base, with 8 bases between the two germline ends. CDR1 is SGHTA and CDR2 is FQGTGA in the germline V gene. The full variable domain, in which reference TRBV7-3 and TRBJ1-1 provide the parts outside the CDR3, is GAGVSQTPSNKVTEKGKYVELRCDPISGHTALYWYRQSLGQGPEFLIYFQGTGAADDSGLPNDRFFAVRPEGSVSTLKIQRTERGDSAVYLCASSSVRNTEAFFGQGTRLTVV.

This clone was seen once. The CDR3: CASSSAGGIYEQFF. CDR3 sequence (DNA): TGTGCCAGCAGCTCCGCCGGAGGGATCTATGAGCAGTTCTTC. This chain connects TRBV7-9 to TRBJ2-1, with D tentatively TRBD2 (6 bases). Germline V gene data show CDR1 as SEHNR and CDR2 as FQNEAQ (reference sequence). There are 14 residues in the CDR3. Trimming removed 4 bases at V and 8 bases at J, with 15 bases between.

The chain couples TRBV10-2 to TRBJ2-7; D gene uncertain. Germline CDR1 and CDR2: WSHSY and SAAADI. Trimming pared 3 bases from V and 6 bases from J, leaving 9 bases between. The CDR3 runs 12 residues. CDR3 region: CASSDSGIEQYF. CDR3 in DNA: TGCGCCAGCAGTGATTCTGGGATCGAGCAGTACTTC.

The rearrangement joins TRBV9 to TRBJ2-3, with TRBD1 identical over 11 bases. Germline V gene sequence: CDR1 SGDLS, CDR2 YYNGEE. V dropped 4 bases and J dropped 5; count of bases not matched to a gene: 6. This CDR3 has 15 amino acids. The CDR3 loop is CASSPRTGGLDTQYF. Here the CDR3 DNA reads TGTGCCAGCAGCCCGCGGACAGGGGGCTTAGATACGCAGTATTTT.

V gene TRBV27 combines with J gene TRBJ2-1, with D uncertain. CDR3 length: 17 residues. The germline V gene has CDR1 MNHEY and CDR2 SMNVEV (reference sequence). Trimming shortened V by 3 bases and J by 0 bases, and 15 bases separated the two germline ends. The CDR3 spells CASSFKSITSSYNEQFF. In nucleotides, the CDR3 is TGTGCCAGCAGTTTCAAGAGCATCACGAGCTCCTACAATGAGCAGTTCTTC.

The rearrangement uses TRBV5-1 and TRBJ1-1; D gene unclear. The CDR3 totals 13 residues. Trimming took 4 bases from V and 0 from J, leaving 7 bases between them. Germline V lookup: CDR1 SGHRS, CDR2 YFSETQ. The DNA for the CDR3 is TGCGCCAGCAGCGCCGCGGTGAACACTGAAGCTTTCTTT. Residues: CASSAAVNTEAFF.

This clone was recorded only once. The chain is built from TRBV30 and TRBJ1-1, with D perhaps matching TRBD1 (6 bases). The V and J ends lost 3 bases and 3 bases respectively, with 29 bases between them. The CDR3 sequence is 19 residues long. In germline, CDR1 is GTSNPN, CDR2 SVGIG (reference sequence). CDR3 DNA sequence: TGTGCCTGGAGCTCATATGAGACGCCATTCGGGGGCGAGGACACTGAAGCTTTCTTT. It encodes CAWSSYETPFGGEDTEAFF.

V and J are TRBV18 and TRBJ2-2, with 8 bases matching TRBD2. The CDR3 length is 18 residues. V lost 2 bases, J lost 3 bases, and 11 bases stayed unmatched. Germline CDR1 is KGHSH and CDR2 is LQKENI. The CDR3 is CASSPTAGGSMYTGELFF. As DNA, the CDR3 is TGTGCCAGCTCACCAACGGCGGGGGGCAGTATGTACACCGGGGAGCTGTTTTTT.

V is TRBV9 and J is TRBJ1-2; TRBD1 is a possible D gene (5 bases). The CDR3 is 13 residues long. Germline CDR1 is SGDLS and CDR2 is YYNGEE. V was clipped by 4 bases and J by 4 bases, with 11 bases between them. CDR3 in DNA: TGTGCCAGCAGCCCCTCCGGGGGCTATGGCTACACCTTC. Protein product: CASSPSGGYGYTF.

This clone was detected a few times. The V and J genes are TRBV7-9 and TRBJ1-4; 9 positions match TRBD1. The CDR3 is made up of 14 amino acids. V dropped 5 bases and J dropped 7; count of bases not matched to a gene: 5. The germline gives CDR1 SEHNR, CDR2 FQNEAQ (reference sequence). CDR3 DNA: TGTGCCAGCAGCGCCGGGACAGGGCGTGAAAAACTGTTTTTT. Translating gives CASSAGTGREKLFF.

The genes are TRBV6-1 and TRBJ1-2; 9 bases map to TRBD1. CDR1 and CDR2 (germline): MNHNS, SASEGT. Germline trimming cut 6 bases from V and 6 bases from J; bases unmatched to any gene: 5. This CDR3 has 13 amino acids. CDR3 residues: CASRDGTGNGYTF. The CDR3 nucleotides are TGTGCCAGCAGAGACGGGACAGGGAATGGCTACACCTTC.